In its sample, the clone carrying this T cell receptor (beta chain) was seen many times. The antigen is undetermined. The sample belongs to a study of regulatory T cells in long-lasting Graves disease. Notes on the study in general: TCR diversity was lower in persistent Graves' patients (versus newly diagnosed ones).

The CDR3 runs to 17 residues. The germline V gene has CDR1 MDHEN and CDR2 SYDVKM. V was pared by 4 bases and J by 1 base, with 10 bases of the junction left unmatched. Construction of the TCR beta libraries employed iRepertoire HTBI primers in conjunction with Arm-PCR of CDR3 regions. TCRdb called the multiplex PCR reads again in MiXCR, with one record for every CDR3 protein. The sample contains 350,000 to 500,000 distinct CDR3 sequences, 12% to 15% of which appear only once. As to time point: newly diagnosed GD, antithyroid drugs for less than 3 months. Extracted PBMC RNA gave rise to the TCR library. These same data were also listed under a study on T cells in Graves' hyperthyroidism and ophthalmopathy. That report adds: A first-round RT-PCR of the TCR CDR3 used the HTBI primer set.

This receptor was obtained from a woman between 50 and 59 years old with Graves disease. The chain joins TRBV28 to TRBJ2-5; 9 bases line up with TRBD2. The sequenced sample was peripheral blood mononuclear cells (PBMCs), obtained at new diagnosis, from a patient treated with antithyroid drugs. Here the CDR3 reads CASSSVVGRGGQETQYF. Written as DNA, the CDR3 is TGTGCCAGCAGTTCGGTAGTGGGGCGGGGGGGCCAAGAGACCCAGTACTTC.